Listed below are T cell receptor beta chains from one sample, sequenced in a study of graft-versus-host responses after intestinal transplantation. Here immunoSEQ multiplex PCR was the method, and the copy in TCRdb shows in-frame clones only, minus some. The sample records 4,000 to 5,000 clones, around 83% being singletons. The sample here was ileum tissue, taken roughly 19 weeks after intestinal transplantation. These receptor sequences come from a human patient who received an intestinal transplant, so some T cells may come from the graft donor. The CDR3 runs from the conserved cysteine through the conserved F or W. D genes are given only for firm matches. Some rows mark clone size as missing; the rest say once, few, many or name a class of expanded clone.

V gene	J gene	D gene	clone size	CDR3 DNA	CDR3 protein
TRBV10-3	TRBJ1-1	NA	NA	TGTGCCACCCGGATCCCTCGGACTGAAGCTTTCTTT	CATRIPRTEAFF
TRBV6-6	TRBJ2-7	NA	NA	TGTGCCAGCAGTTACTCAGGTCCCCAGGAGCAGTACTTC	CASSYSGPQEQYF
TRBV6-4	TRBJ2-3	NA	NA	TGTGCCAGCAGTGAAGCTAGCGCAAGCACAGATACGCAGTATTTT	CASSEASASTDTQYF
TRBV25-1	TRBJ2-5	NA	NA	TGTGCCAGCAGTGATCCCCTAGGGGAGCAGTACTTC	CASSDPLGEQYF
TRBV6-4	TRBJ2-2	NA	NA	TGTGCCAGCAGTGAACAGGGAGACACCGGGGAGCTGTTTTTT	CASSEQGDTGELFF
TRBV28	TRBJ2-1	TRBD2	NA	TGTGCCAGCAGTGTGACTAGCGGGGGATCAAATGAGCAGTTCTTC	CASSVTSGGSNEQFF
TRBV6-1	TRBJ2-3	NA	NA	TGTGCCAGCAGTGAACCCGATCAAAATTGGGAAAGGACAGATACGCAGTATTTT	CASSEPDQNWERTDTQYF
TRBV5-1	TRBJ2-1	TRBD1	NA	TGCGCCAGCAGCTTGGGTCCAGGGGGATACAATGAGCAGTTCTTC	CASSLGPGGYNEQFF
TRBV5-1	TRBJ2-7	TRBD1	NA	TGCGCCAGCAGCTTGTGTTTTCGGGACAGGGGCACCTACGAGCAGTACTTC	CASSLCFRDRGTYEQYF
TRBV19	TRBJ2-7	NA	NA	TGTGCCAGTTCCGCAGGGGTTCCCTACGAGCAGTACTTC	CASSAGVPYEQYF
TRBV9	TRBJ2-3	TRBD2	NA	TGTGCCAGCAGCGTAGGCTCCTGGCTAGCGGGGGACACAGATACGCAGTATTTT	CASSVGSWLAGDTDTQYF
TRBV19	TRBJ2-3	NA	NA	TGTGCCAGTAGTATCGGCCTAGCGATAGATACGCAGTATTTT	CASSIGLAIDTQYF
TRBV5-1	TRBJ2-5	NA	NA	TGCGCCAGCAGCTTGGCGCCTCCCGGGGAGACCCAGTACTTC	CASSLAPPGETQYF
TRBV4-2	TRBJ2-3	TRBD1	NA	TGTGCCAGCAGCCAAGTGCAGGGGGCCACAGATACGCAGTATTTT	CASSQVQGATDTQYF
TRBV19	TRBJ2-3	NA	NA	TGTGCCAGCTCAACCTGGACAGGCACAGATACGCAGTATTTT	CASSTWTGTDTQYF
TRBV6-5	TRBJ2-7	TRBD2	NA	TGTGCCAGCACCCCGGGGGGGCTCGAGCAGTACTTC	CASTPGGLEQYF
TRBV12-5	TRBJ2-3	TRBD2	NA	TGTGCTAGTGGAACTAGCGGGGGCACAGATACGCAGTATTTT	CASGTSGGTDTQYF
TRBV19	TRBJ2-7	TRBD2	NA	TGTGCCAGTAGTATGACCGGGACTACCTACGAGCAGTACTTC	CASSMTGTTYEQYF
TRBV5-4	TRBJ2-5	TRBD2	NA	TGTGCCAGCAGGGTGCTAGCGGGAGGGCCGGAGACCCAGTACTTC	CASRVLAGGPETQYF
TRBV10-2	TRBJ2-7	TRBD1	few	TGCGCCAGCAGTGACCTGACAGGGGGCAGTTACGAGCAGTACTTC	CASSDLTGGSYEQYF
TRBV6-5	TRBJ1-1	NA	NA	TGTGCCAGCGGAAAGGAGGGGTGGACTGAAGCTTTCTTT	CASGKEGWTEAFF
TRBV30	TRBJ2-3	NA	few	TGTGCCTGGAGAAAACGGGGGATCACAGATACGCAGTATTTT	CAWRKRGITDTQYF
TRBV7-6	TRBJ2-1	NA	NA	TGTGCCAGCAGCCTAGCGCACACCTACAATGAGCAGTTCTTC	CASSLAHTYNEQFF
TRBV30	TRBJ2-7	NA	NA	TGTGCCTGGAGCAGCCTCCCGCGGTACGAGCAGTACTTC	CAWSSLPRYEQYF
TRBV7-6	TRBJ1-2	NA	NA	TGTGCCAGCAGCGGTAACACCTACTATGGCTACACCTTC	CASSGNTYYGYTF
TRBV19	TRBJ2-7	TRBD2	NA	TGTGCCAGTCAACCCGGGGGGGCCGCCTACGAGCAGTACTTC	CASQPGGAAYEQYF
TRBV28	TRBJ1-2	TRBD1	NA	TGTGCCAGCAGGGACAGGGGGATTATGTATGGCTACACCTTC	CASRDRGIMYGYTF
TRBV15	TRBJ2-3	TRBD2	NA	TGTGCCACCAGTCGCGGGAGGCCGGATACGCAGTATTTT	CATSRGRPDTQYF
TRBV15	TRBJ2-7	NA	NA	TGTGCCACCAGCAGAGCGGAGGGTTTCGACGAGCAGTACTTC	CATSRAEGFDEQYF
TRBV13	TRBJ1-2	NA	few	TGTGCCAGCAGCTCAGGGAGCTATGGCTACACCTTC	CASSSGSYGYTF
TRBV25-1	TRBJ2-5	NA	once	TGTGCCAGCTCTACCAGGGGTGGGCTGGAGACCCAGTACTTC	CASSTRGGLETQYF
TRBV25-1	TRBJ2-2	TRBD2	once	TGTGCCAGCAGTGGACTAGCGGGAGGCCCTGGCGGGGAGCTGTTTTTT	CASSGLAGGPGGELFF
TRBV7-6	TRBJ1-4	NA	once	TGTGCCAGCAGCCGGAATGAAAAACTGTTTTTT	CASSRNEKLFF
TRBV1	TRBJ2-7	NA	once	TGCACCAGCAGCCCGAGTTTAGCGGGAGGGGACTCCTACGAGCAGTACTTC	CTSSPSLAGGDSYEQYF
TRBV6-5	TRBJ2-7	TRBD1	NA	TGTGCCAGCAGCCTTACCCGGGACAGGGTCCACGAGCAGTACTTC	CASSLTRDRVHEQYF
TRBV7-3	TRBJ2-1	NA	NA	TGTGCCAGCAGCTTTGGAAGTAATGAGCAGTTCTTC	CASSFGSNEQFF
TRBV11-1	TRBJ2-5	NA	few	TGTGCCAGCAGCTGGGACGGGCAAGAGACCCAGTACTTC	CASSWDGQETQYF
TRBV19	TRBJ2-2	NA	NA	TGTGCCAGTAGTATAATTGCCGGGGAGCTGTTTTTT	CASSIIAGELFF
TRBV19	TRBJ1-2	NA	few	TGTGCCACTCGGACAGCCCGCTATGGCTACACCTTC	CATRTARYGYTF
TRBV7-6	TRBJ2-2	TRBD1	NA	TGTGCCAGCAGCTCGGGATTGTGGACAGGGCGCGGCGGGGAGCTGTTTTTT	CASSSGLWTGRGGELFF
TRBV9	TRBJ1-5	NA	NA	TGTGCCAGCAGCGCCCCAGGATACAATCAGCCCCAGCATTTT	CASSAPGYNQPQHF
TRBV6-4	TRBJ2-2	NA	few	TGTGCCAGCAGTGACAGGGACACCGGGGAGCTGTTTTTT	CASSDRDTGELFF
TRBV9	TRBJ1-4	TRBD1	NA	TGTGCCAGCAGCGATCGGGACAGAGGAAAACTGTTTTTT	CASSDRDRGKLFF
TRBV9	TRBJ2-1	TRBD2	NA	TGTGCCAGCAGCGTAGTCTCCCTAGCGGGGGCACACAATGAGCAGTTCTTC	CASSVVSLAGAHNEQFF
TRBV2	TRBJ2-7	NA	NA	TGTGCCAGCAGTGAAGGAGGGATCGGCTCCTACGAGCAGTACTTC	CASSEGGIGSYEQYF
TRBV15	TRBJ2-1	NA	NA	TGTGCCACCAGCAGAGAGGATAGCGGATATGGCTCCTACAATGAGCAGTTCTTC	CATSREDSGYGSYNEQFF
TRBV5-1	TRBJ2-1	TRBD2	NA	TGCGCCACCGGACCGGGAGGGTCCTACAATGAGCAGTTCTTC	CATGPGGSYNEQFF
TRBV28	TRBJ2-5	NA	NA	TGTGCCAGCAGTCTGAGCGGGCAAGAGACCCAGTACTTC	CASSLSGQETQYF